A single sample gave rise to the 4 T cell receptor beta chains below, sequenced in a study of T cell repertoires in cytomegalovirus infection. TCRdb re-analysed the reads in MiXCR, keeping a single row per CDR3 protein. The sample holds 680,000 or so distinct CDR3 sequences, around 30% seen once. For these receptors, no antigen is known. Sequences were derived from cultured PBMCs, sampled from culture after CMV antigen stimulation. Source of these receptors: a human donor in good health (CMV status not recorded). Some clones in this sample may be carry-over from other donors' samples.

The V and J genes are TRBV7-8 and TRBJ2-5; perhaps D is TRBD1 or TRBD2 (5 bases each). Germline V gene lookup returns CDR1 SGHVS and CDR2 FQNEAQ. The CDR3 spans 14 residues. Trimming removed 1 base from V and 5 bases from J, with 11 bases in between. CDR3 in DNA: TGTGCCAGCAGCTTAGTTGAGGGGCTGGAGACCCAGTACTTC. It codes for CASSLVEGLETQYF.

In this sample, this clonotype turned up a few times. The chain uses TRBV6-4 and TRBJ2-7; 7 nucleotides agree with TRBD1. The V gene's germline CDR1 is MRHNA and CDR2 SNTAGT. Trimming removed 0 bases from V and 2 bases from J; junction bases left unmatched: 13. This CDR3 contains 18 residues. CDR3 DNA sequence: TGTGCCAGCAGTGACTCGACGTACTCCGGGACAGCTCCCTACGAGCAGTACTTC. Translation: CASSDSTYSGTAPYEQYF.

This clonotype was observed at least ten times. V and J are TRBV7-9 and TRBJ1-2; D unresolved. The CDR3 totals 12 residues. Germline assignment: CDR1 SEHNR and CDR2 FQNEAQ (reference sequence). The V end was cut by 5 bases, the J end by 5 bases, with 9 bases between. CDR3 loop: CASSLLGYGYTF. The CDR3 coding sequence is TGTGCCAGCAGCCTGTTAGGGTATGGCTACACCTTC. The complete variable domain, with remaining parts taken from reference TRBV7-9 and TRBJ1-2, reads DTGVSQNPRHKITKRGQNVTFRCDPISEHNRLYWYRQTLGQGPEFLTYFQNEAQLEKSRLLSDRFSAERPKGSFSTLEIQRTEQGDSAMYLCASSLLGYGYTFGSGTRLTVV.

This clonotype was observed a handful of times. The CDR3 DNA reads TGTGCCAGCGGGGCAAGACAGGGGTCCCATTACGAGCAGTACTTC. It encodes CASGARQGSHYEQYF. The chain links TRBV7-2 to TRBJ2-7, with 8 bases matching TRBD1. CDR1 is SGHTA, CDR2 FQGNSA, per germline. The V and J ends lost 8 bases and 4 bases, in that order; junction bases with no gene match: 13. The CDR3 is 15 amino acids.